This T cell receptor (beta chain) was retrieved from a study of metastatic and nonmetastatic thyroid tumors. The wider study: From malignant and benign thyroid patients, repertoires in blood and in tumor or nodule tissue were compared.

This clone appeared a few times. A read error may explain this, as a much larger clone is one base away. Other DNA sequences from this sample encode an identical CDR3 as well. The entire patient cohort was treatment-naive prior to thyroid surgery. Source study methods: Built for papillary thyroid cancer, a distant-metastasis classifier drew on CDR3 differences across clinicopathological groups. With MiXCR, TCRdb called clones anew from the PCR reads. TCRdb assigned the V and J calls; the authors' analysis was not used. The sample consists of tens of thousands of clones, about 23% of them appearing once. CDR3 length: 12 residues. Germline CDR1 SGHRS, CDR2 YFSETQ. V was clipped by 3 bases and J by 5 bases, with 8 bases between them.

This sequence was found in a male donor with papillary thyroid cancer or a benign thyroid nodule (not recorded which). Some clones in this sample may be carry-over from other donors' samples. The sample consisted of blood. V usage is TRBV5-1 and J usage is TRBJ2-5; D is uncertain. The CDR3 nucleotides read TGCGCCAGCAGCTGGATAGGTGAGACCCAGTACTTC. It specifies CASSWIGETQYF.